This T cell receptor beta chain comes out of a study of T-cell memory formation after mild COVID-19 (dated by TCRdb to the early 2020s). A note on the overall study: TCR sequence clusters from the two donors were found to be largely donor specific. The cohort was made up of two young adult volunteers, one female and one male, who were previously healthy. In a couple of donors, T-cell clones that expanded and contracted after mild COVID-19 were tracked by sequencing TCRalpha and TCRbeta repertoires over time.

The instrument was an Illumina NovaSeq 6000. TCRalpha and TCRbeta cDNA libraries were constructed by 5'RACE with constant-segment primers, with sample barcodes and unique molecular identifiers being introduced. Trizol reagent was used to extract RNA from every sample. Amplification of the libraries took two PCR steps, and the second step added a second sample barcode plus Illumina TruSeq adapters. Libraries were sequenced on an Illumina NovaSeq with 2 x 150 bp paired-end reads. The original pipeline was this. Reads were demultiplexed and collapsed into UMI-guided consensus sequences with migec v1.2.7. Using mixcr v2.1.11, the UMI consensuses were aligned to TRA and TRB V and J templates and assembled into clonotypes. Expanded or contracted clonotypes were those called significant by both edgeR and NoisET, with noise models trained on biological replicates. For edgeR calls, the thresholds were a false discovery rate-adjusted p below 0.01 and a log2 fold-change of 1. PCA with hierarchical clustering of max-normalized trajectories of the 1000 most abundant clonotypes was used as exploratory dynamics analysis. The CD4 or CD8 phenotype of responding clones was assigned using the separately sequenced CD4+ and CD8+ repertoires. TCRdb trimmed the raw reads at Q25, called clones with MiXCR and kept productive beta chains. Rows matching on CDR3 protein sequence are summarized as one entry with the most common DNA and genes. These V and J calls originate from TCRdb's pipeline instead of the authors' own analysis. This sample has about half a million distinct CDR3 sequences in its table, and around a sixth of those were observed once. The ten largest clones add up to 9% to 15% of the sample.

Paper-wide results and their limitations: The detection of some responding clones in pre-infection memory suggests that pre-existing cross-reactive memory T cells joined the SARS-CoV-2 response. Whether the second-wave clones peaking on day 37 were SARS-CoV-2 specific was not confirmed. Contracting CD4+ clones appeared mostly in the CM and EM memory subsets, whereas CD8+ clones were enriched in EMRA. Balanced CD4/CD8 phenotypes were observed for clones contracting from day 15 to 85, whereas a bias towards CD4+ was observed for a second wave of clones expanding from day 15 to 37. The study covered only a couple of mild cases, and larger cohorts including severe cases with pre-infection samples were considered necessary.

In this sample, this clonotype turned up many times. Its antigen is not yet known. Base qualities were left out, and no much larger clone turns up one base away. PBMCs were isolated by Ficoll-Paque density gradient centrifugation. Its CDR3 holds 13 amino acids, cysteine through phenylalanine. The kept DNA is CDR3 alone, 39 bases in frame from the first base. Trimmed from V: 4 bases; trimmed from J: 2 bases; junction bases lacking a gene match: 2. According to the germline V gene, CDR1 reads SGHRS and CDR2 reads YFSETQ. Sequenced: PBMCs or a T cell subset sorted from them (not recorded which). The TCR was taken from an adult woman who had mild COVID-19 (a few samples of this study predate the infection). The sample titles of this study are shuffled in the database, so cell type and time point are left out; the donor was told from shared clones. The V gene is TRBV5-1 and the J gene is TRBJ2-7, with TRBD1 identical over 8 junction bases. The CDR3 sequence is CASSGTGTYEQYF. The DNA is as follows: TGCGCCAGCAGCGGGACAGGAACCTACGAGCAGTACTTC.